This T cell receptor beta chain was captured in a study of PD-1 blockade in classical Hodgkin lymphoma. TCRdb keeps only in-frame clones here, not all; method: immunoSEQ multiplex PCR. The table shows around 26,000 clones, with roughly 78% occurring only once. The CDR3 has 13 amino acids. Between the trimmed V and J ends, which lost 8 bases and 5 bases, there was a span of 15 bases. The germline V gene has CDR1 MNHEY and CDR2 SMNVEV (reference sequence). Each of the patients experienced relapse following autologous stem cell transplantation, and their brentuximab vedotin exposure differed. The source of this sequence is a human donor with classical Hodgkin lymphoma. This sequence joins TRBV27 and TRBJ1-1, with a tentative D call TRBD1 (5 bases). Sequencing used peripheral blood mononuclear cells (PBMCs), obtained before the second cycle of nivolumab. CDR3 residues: CASYLGGGTEAFF. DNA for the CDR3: TGTGCCAGCTATCTCGGGGGGGGGACTGAAGCTTTCTTT.